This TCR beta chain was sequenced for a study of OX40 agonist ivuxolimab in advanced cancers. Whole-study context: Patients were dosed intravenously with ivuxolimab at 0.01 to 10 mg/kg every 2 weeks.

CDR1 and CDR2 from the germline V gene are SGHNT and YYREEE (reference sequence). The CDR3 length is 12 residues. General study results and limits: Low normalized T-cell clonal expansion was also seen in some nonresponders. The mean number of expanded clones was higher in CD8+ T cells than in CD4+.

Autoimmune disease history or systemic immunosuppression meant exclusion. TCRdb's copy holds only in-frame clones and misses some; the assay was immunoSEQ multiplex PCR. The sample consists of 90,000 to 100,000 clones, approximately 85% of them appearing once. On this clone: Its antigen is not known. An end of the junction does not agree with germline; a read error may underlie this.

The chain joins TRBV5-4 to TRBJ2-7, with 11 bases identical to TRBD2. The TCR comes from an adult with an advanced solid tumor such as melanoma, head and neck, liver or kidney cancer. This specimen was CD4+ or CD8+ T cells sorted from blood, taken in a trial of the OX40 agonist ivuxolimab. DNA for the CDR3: TGTGCCAGCAGCTTGGCGACTAGCGGGACAAGCTTC. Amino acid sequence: CASSLATSGTSF. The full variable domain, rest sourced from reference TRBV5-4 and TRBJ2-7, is ETGVTQSPTHLIKTRGQQVTLRCSSQSGHNTVSWYQQALGQGPQFIFQYYREEENGRGNFPPRFSGLQFPNYSSELNVNALELDDSALYLCASSLATSGTSFGPGTRLTVT.